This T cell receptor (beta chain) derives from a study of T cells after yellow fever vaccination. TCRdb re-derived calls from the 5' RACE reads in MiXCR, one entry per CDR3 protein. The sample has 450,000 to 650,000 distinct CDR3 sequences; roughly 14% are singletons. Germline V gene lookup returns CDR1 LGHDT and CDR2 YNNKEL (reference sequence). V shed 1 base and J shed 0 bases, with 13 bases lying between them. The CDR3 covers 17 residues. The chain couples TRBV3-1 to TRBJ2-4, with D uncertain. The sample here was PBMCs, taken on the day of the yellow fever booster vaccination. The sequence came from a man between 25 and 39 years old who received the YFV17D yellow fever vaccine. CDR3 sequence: CASSQGETRLAKNIQYF. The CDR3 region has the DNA TGTGCCAGCAGCCAAGGAGAAACGCGTCTAGCCAAAAACATTCAGTACTTC.